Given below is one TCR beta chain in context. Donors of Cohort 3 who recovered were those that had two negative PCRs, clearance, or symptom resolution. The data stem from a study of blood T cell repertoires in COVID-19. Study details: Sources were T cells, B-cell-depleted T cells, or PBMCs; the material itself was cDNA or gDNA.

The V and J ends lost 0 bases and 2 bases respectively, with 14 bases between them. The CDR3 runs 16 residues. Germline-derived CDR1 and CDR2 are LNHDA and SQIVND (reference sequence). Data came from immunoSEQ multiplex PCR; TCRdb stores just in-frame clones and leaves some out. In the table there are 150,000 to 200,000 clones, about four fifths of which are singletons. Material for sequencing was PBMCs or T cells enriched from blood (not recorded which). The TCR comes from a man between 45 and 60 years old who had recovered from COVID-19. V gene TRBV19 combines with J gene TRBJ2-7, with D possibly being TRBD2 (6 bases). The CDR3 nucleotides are TGTGCCAGTAGTATAGATTCGGGACTTCCGACCTACGAGCAGTACTTC. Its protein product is CASSIDSGLPTYEQYF.